Shown below are 20 T cell receptor beta chains from a single sample sequenced in a study of identical twins (dated by TCRdb to the mid-2010s). Library method: 5' RACE. The instrument given in TCRdb is Illumina HiSeq 2000. The public reads were quality trimmed at Q25 with fastp and then assembled into clones with MiXCR by TCRdb, keeping productive beta chains. Entries are consolidated by CDR3 protein sequence, retaining the most common genes and DNA. This sample has 550,000 to 700,000 distinct CDR3 sequences in its table, and over 20% of those were observed once. About 4.3% of the sample rests with the top ten. These data were also filed under a second study, of T cells expressing NK-cell markers.

Sequenced input: PBMCs. These receptor sequences come from a woman younger than 30 in good health.

The gene calls are TRBV29-1 and TRBJ2-7; D is possibly TRBD1 (6 bases). Trimming removed 7 bases at V and 7 bases at J, with 20 bases between. CDR1 and CDR2 from the germline V gene are SQVTM and ANQGSEA. This CDR3 has 13 residues. CDR3 bases: TGCAGCGCTGGGGACAACGGCCTGGGGGAGCAGTACTTC. This codes for CSAGDNGLGEQYF.

The sample holds a few counts of this clonotype. V and J are TRBV12-3 or TRBV12-4 and TRBJ2-4; 7 nucleotides match TRBD2. The J segment lost 7 bases and the V segment lost 5 bases, leaving 17 bases of the junction unmatched. The CDR3 extends over 17 amino acids. The CDR3 bases are TGTGCCAGCAGTCCTCGCGGACTGGCGGGAGTGGATAACATTCAGTACTTC. It specifies CASSPRGLAGVDNIQYF.

This clonotype was counted at least ten times. The chain recombines TRBV12-3 or TRBV12-4 with TRBJ2-7; 8 positions agree with TRBD1. This CDR3 region has 12 residues. V lost 6 bases to trimming and J lost 7 bases; unmatched junction nucleotides: 5. CDR3 coding DNA: TGTGCCAGCAGCATAGACAGGGGTGAGCAGTACTTC. Translating gives CASSIDRGEQYF.

The V and J genes are TRBV6-5 and TRBJ2-2; tentative D call: TRBD1 (5 bases). CDR3 size: 14 residues. Germline CDR1 is MNHEY and CDR2 is SVGAGI. Deletions cut 3 bases from V and 10 bases from J, with 15 bases between. The CDR3 coding sequence is TGTGCCAGCAGTTATTTGGCAGGGCGCGAGGAGCTGTTTTTT. It yields the protein CASSYLAGREELFF.

The chain recombines TRBV6-1 with TRBJ1-1; no reliable D call. Germline V gene data show CDR1 as MNHNS and CDR2 as SASEGT. V lost 2 bases, J lost 4 bases, and 8 bases lay in between. The CDR3 covers 13 residues. The CDR3, as DNA: TGTGCCAGCAGTGAATATCAATTCACTGAAGCTTTCTTT. Translated: CASSEYQFTEAFF.

V gene TRBV5-1 combines with J gene TRBJ1-2; D remains ambiguous. Germline V CDR1 and CDR2: SGHRS, YFSETQ. CDR3 length equals 14 residues. V lost 0 bases and J lost 2, with 8 bases in between. The CDR3 region is CASSLDARNYGYTF. The CDR3 coding sequence is TGCGCCAGCAGCTTGGACGCACGCAACTATGGCTACACCTTC.

This clonotype occurred a few times. V and J are TRBV6-1 and TRBJ2-4; no firm D call. Trimming removed 8 bases from V and 2 bases from J, with 13 bases in between. Per germline, CDR1 MNHNS and CDR2 SASEGT. This CDR3 has 14 residues. The CDR3 bases are TGTGCCAGCGGGTCGGTATTAACCAAAAACATTCAGTACTTC. Residues: CASGSVLTKNIQYF.

The V gene is TRBV20-1, the J gene TRBJ2-7; D uncertain. CDR1 is DFQATT, CDR2 SNEGSKA, per germline (reference sequence). V was pared by 5 bases and J by 7 bases, with 9 bases between. The CDR3 is 10 amino acids. The CDR3 region is CSAADPEQYF. As DNA, the CDR3 is TGCAGTGCTGCTGACCCAGAGCAGTACTTC.

The V call is TRBV5-1, the J call TRBJ1-1; possibly TRBD1 for D (6 bases). The CDR3 contains 15 residues. In germline, CDR1 is SGHRS, CDR2 YFSETQ. The V end was cut by 1 base, the J end by 4 bases, with 14 bases between. CDR3 protein: CASSLQPGVVTEAFF. The CDR3 DNA sequence: TGCGCCAGCAGCTTGCAGCCAGGGGTCGTCACTGAAGCTTTCTTT.

The chain carries TRBV20-1 and TRBJ2-5; TRBD2 agrees at 7 bases. The CDR3 is 18 residues long. Germline trimming cut 0 bases from V and 0 bases from J; bases unmatched to any gene: 13. CDR1 is DFQATT, CDR2 SNEGSKA, per germline (reference sequence). The CDR3 loop reads CSARDQRTSLFYQETQYF. In DNA, the CDR3 is TGCAGTGCTAGAGATCAGCGGACTAGTCTTTTTTACCAAGAGACCCAGTACTTC.

The chain is built from TRBV12-3 or TRBV12-4 and TRBJ2-1; perhaps TRBD2 as D (6 bases). The CDR3 length is 15 residues. Trimming removed 6 bases from V and 1 base from J, with 13 bases in between. CDR3 sequence reads: CASSPGTYSYNEQFF. The CDR3, as DNA: TGTGCCAGCAGCCCTGGGACTTATTCCTACAATGAGCAGTTCTTC.

The chain has TRBV18 and TRBJ2-2, with D tentatively TRBD2 (6 bases). Germline values: CDR1 KGHSH, CDR2 LQKENI. The CDR3 is made up of 16 amino acids. Trimming removed 0 bases at V and 2 bases at J, with 10 bases between. The CDR3 DNA sequence: TGTGCCAGCTCACCACCGAAAGGGACTAACACCGGGGAGCTGTTTTTT. It specifies CASSPPKGTNTGELFF.

The chain employs TRBV24-1 and TRBJ2-7, with 7 bases lining up with TRBD1. The CDR3 length is 13 residues. With V trimmed by 10 bases and J by 7 bases, 12 bases remained unmatched. CDR1 KGHDR and CDR2 SFDVKD come from the germline V gene. The CDR3 loop reads CATPPRGRREQYF. DNA of the CDR3: TGTGCCACTCCCCCTAGGGGGCGAAGGGAGCAGTACTTC.

This clonotype was counted between two and nine times. CDR3 loop: CASSRVLGGTEAFF. The CDR3 DNA reads as TGTGCCAGCAGCCGAGTACTCGGGGGCACTGAAGCTTTCTTT. The chain carries TRBV7-9 and TRBJ1-1, with D possibly TRBD1 on 5 matching bases. Germline assignment: CDR1 SEHNR and CDR2 FQNEAQ (reference sequence). The V end was cut by 5 bases, the J end by 4 bases, with 14 bases between. The length of the CDR3 is 14 residues.

The chain combines TRBV12-3 or TRBV12-4 with TRBJ2-2; maybe TRBD1 (5 bases). V lost 3 bases and J lost 5, with 16 bases in between. The CDR3 runs 16 residues. The CDR3 coding sequence is TGTGCCAGCAGTTTTGTCGTGGGGCGAGGTACCGGGGAGCTGTTTTTT. Its protein is CASSFVVGRGTGELFF.

In its sample, this clonotype was seen a few times. The limits of the CDR3 on the DNA are not certain, so only TCRdb's listed CDR3 is given. The chain employs TRBV27 and TRBJ2-7; no DNA check was done on the table's D call, TRBD2. The CDR3 is 13 residues long, ends included. Per germline, CDR1 MNHEY and CDR2 SMNVEV (reference sequence). The CDR3 sequence: CASSSSRAYEQYF.

The genes are TRBV29-1 and TRBJ1-2; 10 bases match TRBD1. Germline assignment: CDR1 SQVTM and CDR2 ANQGSEA. This CDR3 is 12 amino acids long. V lost 6 bases, J lost 6 bases, and 4 bases stayed unmatched. CDR3 in DNA: TGCAGCGTCAGTGGGACAGGGGATGGCTACACCTTC. This sequence encodes CSVSGTGDGYTF.

This clonotype showed up just a few times. This chain uses TRBV7-6 with TRBJ2-3; D might be TRBD1 (5 bases). Trimming stripped 5 bases from V and 5 bases from J, with 14 bases between. The CDR3 covers 14 residues. Germline lookup yields CDR1 SGHVS and CDR2 FNYEAQ. In DNA, the CDR3 is TGTGCCAGCAGCCTAAGAACAGGCATAGATACGCAGTATTTT. It translates to CASSLRTGIDTQYF.

This rearrangement joins TRBV5-5 to TRBJ1-4, with a tentative D call TRBD1 (6 bases). CDR3 length equals 15 residues. The germline gives CDR1 SGHKS, CDR2 YYEKEE (reference sequence). Trimming shortened V by 1 base and J by 10 bases, and 17 bases separated the two germline ends. In DNA, the CDR3 is TGTGCCAGCAGCTTGTTTGCTCCGACGGGGGCAAAACTGTTTTTT. This encodes CASSLFAPTGAKLFF.

This chain connects TRBV7-6 to TRBJ2-1; tentatively, D is TRBD1 (6 bases). CDR3 length: 18 amino acids. Germline V gene data show CDR1 as SGHVS and CDR2 as FNYEAQ. Trimming removed 4 bases at V and 2 bases at J, with 21 bases between. The CDR3 sequence: CASSSGTPGSITYNEQFF. The CDR3 DNA reads as TGTGCCAGCAGCTCCGGGACACCCGGATCAATCACCTACAATGAGCAGTTCTTC.